This T cell receptor beta chain comes out of a study of tumor and adjacent non-tumor tissue in lung cancer. Study conclusions and caveats: Significantly higher TCR diversity was found in tumor than normal lung. Normal lung showed higher cumulative top 100 clone frequency than tumor.

In germline, CDR1 is MNHEY, CDR2 SVGAGI. There are 15 residues in the CDR3. As for this clonotype: Its cognate antigen is unknown. The germline gene is not matched at one end of the junction; a read error may be the cause.

The template was RNA from unsorted bulk tissue. The library came from three nested PCR rounds adapted from ARM-PCR protocols. Via MiXCR, TCRdb re-called the multiplex PCR reads, giving one row per CDR3 protein. Of over 60,000 distinct CDR3 sequences in the sample, around 75% were seen once. The chain uses TRBV6-5 and TRBJ1-1; 7 bases are a match to TRBD1. The clonotype originates from a woman between 45 and 65 years old with non-small cell lung cancer. Sample: lung tumor tissue. CDR3 sequence (DNA): TGTGCCAGCATGGCAGGGGGGGGTCGAAACACTGAAACTATCTTT. Residues: CASMAGGGRNTETIF.